This T cell receptor beta chain was observed in a study of cytotoxic CD8 clonotypes in ibrutinib-treated CLL (dated by TCRdb to the early 2020s). Background for the entire study: The cohort had eleven to twelve relapsed/refractory and roughly 15 treatment-naive patients; some 17 were IGHV unmutated. Longitudinal samples were obtainable from 26 of the 86 participants in the trial. Samples at response were collected after a median of 12 months of treatment, with a range of about 6 to 40 months. Partial responses were observed in 24 patients and complete responses in 2; after a median follow-up of 68 months, remission was maintained in roughly 15 patients and progression was observed in around twelve. Every sample from remission and from progressive disease was obtained while the patients were still on ibrutinib. On average, each sample yielded around 230,000 productive templates and about 95,000 productive rearrangements. Cryopreserved peripheral blood mononuclear cells were obtained prior to treatment, at the time of response, and at either disease progression or sustained remission.

This clone occurred many times. There is no known antigen for this receptor. One base away there is no much larger clone; base qualities are not given. The goal of deep resolution MiSeq sequencing was a depth between 1 in 1 million and 1 in 200,000 T cells, and coverage averaged 10x per clonotype. TCR beta libraries were generated with the immunoSEQ hsTCRB Kit. Turning to the authors' computational methods: ImmunoSEQ Data Assistant and ImmunoSEQ Analyzer were used for data analysis, and V, D and J genes were assigned according to IMGT definitions. Clonality, which ranges from 0 to 1, was calculated as one minus the normalized Shannon entropy of productive rearrangement frequencies. Public clonotype analysis was restricted to overrepresented clonotypes comprising at least 0.05% of each patient's repertoire. Approximately 12 age-matched healthy donor repertoires from immuneACCESS were used as controls for clonality. TCRdb holds this immuneACCESS table with in-frame rearrangements only. Some clones are missing; in checked studies, unresolved V genes explain under half, and the rest has no known cause. D and trimming come from the DNA, and the V and J calls and clone size come from that table. This sample holds approximately 340,000 clones; 60% to 80% were observed only once. The ten largest clonotypes hold 6.3% of the sample.

Points the paper makes about the study in general: Sustained-remission and progressing patients did not have matched sampling times, and lymph node repertoires were not examined. Public clonotypes were rare and either shrank or stayed stable during treatment, and the rise in clonality at ibrutinib response reflected expansion of private clonotypes. At ibrutinib response clonality went up, during sustained remission it held steady, and at progression it dropped back toward baseline. Baseline clonality exceeded that of age-matched healthy donors and correlated strongly with circulating CD8+ T-cell counts.

For TCR beta library preparation, around 2.1 micrograms of genomic DNA were extracted from the cryopreserved PBMCs. High-throughput TCR beta sequencing was performed on longitudinal blood samples from CLL patients receiving ibrutinib monotherapy. The patients took part in an open-label, single-center phase 2 trial of ibrutinib monotherapy. Including cysteine and phenylalanine, the CDR3 has 15 amino acids. Only CDR3 DNA is held: 45 bases, read in frame from base 1. V is trimmed back by 5 bases and J by 0 bases, and the junction contains 5 bases that no gene match accounts for. The germline V gene specifies SGHDN as CDR1 and FVKESK as CDR2.

The V and J genes are TRBV14 and TRBJ2-7; 9 bases in the junction line up with TRBD2. This sample comprised PBMCs, obtained after 36 months of ibrutinib treatment. The clonotype comes from a human donor with chronic lymphocytic leukemia. The CDR3 has the sequence CASSYGLAPSYEQYF. The nucleotides read TGTGCCAGCAGCTACGGACTAGCGCCCTCCTACGAGCAGTACTTC. The full variable domain, with segments outside the CDR3 supplied by the reference TRBV14 and TRBJ2-7 proteins, appears as EAGVTQFPSHSVIEKGQTVTLRCDPISGHDNLYWYRRVMGKEIKFLLHFVKESKQDESGMPNNRFLAERTGGTYSTLKVQPAELEDSGVYFCASSYGLAPSYEQYFGPGTRLTVT.